Listed below are T cell receptor beta chains from one sample, sequenced in a study of metastatic and nonmetastatic thyroid tumors. TCRdb re-analyzed the PCR reads using MiXCR. The sample lists over 10,000 clones, around 33% occurring once. The sample was tumor tissue. These receptors were collected from a male donor with papillary thyroid cancer or a benign thyroid nodule (not recorded which). Some clones in this sample may be carry-over from other donors' samples. CDR3s include the opening cysteine and the closing phenylalanine or tryptophan. A D gene is named only where the DNA matches it firmly.

-,TRBJ1-6,TRBV27,CASSLTGVSYNSPLHF
TRBD2,TRBJ2-3,TRBV7-3,CASSLTQIAGWPTDTQYF
TRBD1,TRBJ2-2,TRBV6-2/TRBV6-3,CASSSLRTGLGTGELFF
-,TRBJ2-7,TRBV7-6,CASSLEPRGEQYF
-,TRBJ1-2,TRBV20-1,CSARLGPPYYGYTF
-,TRBJ1-6,TRBV7-6,CASSSQQGIGSPLHF
-,TRBJ1-1,TRBV12-3/TRBV12-4,CASSLGRGAMNTEAFF
-,TRBJ2-6,TRBV11-2,CASSSNSGANVLTF
-,TRBJ2-3,TRBV2,CASSEQVFTDTQYF
-,TRBJ2-1,TRBV6-1,CASSGHHPRTYRVSEQFF
-,TRBJ2-3,TRBV12-3/TRBV12-4,CASSLKGSGAVNTQYF
TRBD1,TRBJ1-2,TRBV11-1,CASSLWDRLADYGYTF
TRBD1,TRBJ1-3,TRBV5-1,CASRPGQGFISGNTIYF
-,TRBJ2-7,TRBV30,CAWSVGGSGYEQYF
-,TRBJ1-6,TRBV11-2,CASSLGAGYNSPLHF
TRBD2,TRBJ2-7,TRBV11-2,CASSASMGLAGTHEQYF
-,TRBJ2-7,TRBV18,CASSPYKGYFDEQYF
-,TRBJ1-2,TRBV6-2/TRBV6-3,CASSYSSGRGYTF
-,TRBJ2-5,TRBV20-1,CSASSAGGQETQYF
TRBD2,TRBJ2-7,TRBV6-6,CASSYRPTSEGYEQYF
TRBD1,TRBJ2-2,TRBV7-8,CASRRTGSTGELFF
TRBD2,TRBJ2-5,TRBV5-6,CASSLASGMSETQYF
-,TRBJ2-1,TRBV20-1,CSARDPVDLVSEQFF
-,TRBJ1-5,TRBV20-1,CSARVAANQPQHF
TRBD2,TRBJ2-3,TRBV6-2/TRBV6-3,CASSYRGEGADTQYF
TRBD1,TRBJ1-2,TRBV28,CASSQGQGGIYGYTF
TRBD2,TRBJ2-7,TRBV20-1,CSASPLAGAYEQYF
-,TRBJ1-5,TRBV5-1,CASSFTGDIGNQPQHF